The rows below give T cell receptor beta chains drawn from one sample of a study of T-cell reconstitution after alpha-beta-depleted transplantation in children. Via MiXCR, TCRdb re-called the PCR reads, giving one row per CDR3 protein. The sample has around 200,000 distinct CDR3 sequences; over 5.5% are singletons. Sequences were derived from PBMCs from the stem cell graft donor, sampled from the stem cell graft. The origin of the receptors is a human donor who donated a stem cell graft to a child with Wiskott-Aldrich syndrome. Each CDR3 is given with its conserved first and last residue. A D gene is named only where the DNA matches it firmly. Clone size is given for some rows only: seen once, a few or many times, or a class if the clone is expanded.

J	V	size	D	DNA	CDR3
TRBJ2-7	TRBV6-4	few	TRBD2	TGTGCCAGCAGTCCGGACGGCGGATCGTGGCGGGGGGCCCGCTACGAGCAGTACTTC	CASSPDGGSWRGARYEQYF
TRBJ1-4	TRBV27	-	-	TGTGCCAGCAGTCCCCGACTACCGGGTGAAAAACTGTTTTTT	CASSPRLPGEKLFF
TRBJ2-3	TRBV12-3/TRBV12-4	many	TRBD2	TGTGCCAGCAGTTTAAGCGGGACGGCTAGCACAGATACGCAGTATTTT	CASSLSGTASTDTQYF
TRBJ1-5	TRBV10-1	many	TRBD1	TGCGCCAGCAGTTCTATTCGACTCTTGCCGGGACAGGGGGCAAATCAGCCCCAGCATTTT	CASSSIRLLPGQGANQPQHF
TRBJ2-7	TRBV29-1	many	TRBD2	TGCAGCGCCGAGACTAGCGGAGACTTCTACGAGCAGTACTTC	CSAETSGDFYEQYF
TRBJ1-1	TRBV12-3/TRBV12-4	many	-	TGTGCCAGCAGTCTCCGGTATTATGAAGCTTTCTTT	CASSLRYYEAFF
TRBJ2-1	TRBV7-2	many	-	TGTGCCAGCAGCTTAGATCTAGTATCCTACAATGAGCAGTTCTTC	CASSLDLVSYNEQFF
TRBJ2-3	TRBV18	-	TRBD1	TGTGCCAGCTCACCCAGCAGGGGGCTTAGCACAGATACGCAGTATTTT	CASSPSRGLSTDTQYF
TRBJ2-1	TRBV15	many	-	TGTGCCACCAGCATTTTTAGGGGTGGCAATGAGCAGTTCTTC	CATSIFRGGNEQFF
TRBJ2-1	TRBV12-3/TRBV12-4	many	-	TGTGCCAGCAGTTTATGGATGAGTCAGGGTGAAGACAATGAGCAGTTCTTC	CASSLWMSQGEDNEQFF
TRBJ1-1	TRBV10-3	many	-	TGTGCCATCAGTGAGAGGGGCAGGATGAACACTGAAGCTTTCTTT	CAISERGRMNTEAFF
TRBJ2-1	TRBV27	many	-	TGTGCCAGCAGTTTGAAGGTTCTACCCCGAAGCTCCTACAATGAGCAGTTCTTC	CASSLKVLPRSSYNEQFF
TRBJ2-3	TRBV4-2	-	TRBD2	TGTGCCAGCAGCCAAGATTTAGCGGGGGGGCCCCCAGATACGCAGTATTTT	CASSQDLAGGPPDTQYF
TRBJ2-1	TRBV20-1	few	TRBD2	TGCAGTGCTAGTTACTTAAAGCGGGGTTACAATGAGCAGTTCTTC	CSASYLKRGYNEQFF
TRBJ2-5	TRBV13	many	-	TGTGCCAGCAGCTTAGCTTCCGGGGGAGCAGAGACCCAGTACTTC	CASSLASGGAETQYF
TRBJ2-5	TRBV7-8	few	TRBD2	TGTGCCAGCAGCCTTCAACCGGGACTAGCGACCCAAGAGACCCAGTACTTC	CASSLQPGLATQETQYF
TRBJ2-2	TRBV5-1	many	TRBD2	TGCGCCAGCAGCTTGGTCCGGGGGGGCACCGGGGAGCTGTTTTTT	CASSLVRGGTGELFF
TRBJ2-6	TRBV12-3/TRBV12-4	few	-	TGTGCCAGCAGTTCCAACCTTTTACGGGACCGGAGCTCTGGGGCCAACGTCCTGACTTTC	CASSSNLLRDRSSGANVLTF
TRBJ2-7	TRBV5-6	many	-	TGTGCCAGCAAATTCCAAGGTCCCTACGAGCAGTACTTC	CASKFQGPYEQYF
TRBJ1-5	TRBV6-5	many	-	TGTGCCAGCAGTTACTCGACCCTCGGTGTGGCCCAGCATTTT	CASSYSTLGVAQHF
TRBJ1-5	TRBV10-1	many	-	TGCGCCAGCAGTGAAGACGGAAATCAGCCCCAGCATTTT	CASSEDGNQPQHF
TRBJ2-1	TRBV20-1	-	TRBD2	TGCAGTGCCCCCCAATCTAGCGGGAACTACAATGAGCAGTTCTTC	CSAPQSSGNYNEQFF
TRBJ2-7	TRBV12-3/TRBV12-4	many	TRBD1	TGTGCCAGCAGTTTAGGTCGCCAGGGGGCCTACGAGCAGTACTTC	CASSLGRQGAYEQYF
TRBJ1-2	TRBV18	many	-	TGTGCCAGCTCACCCCTTGGCGGTGGCTACACCTTC	CASSPLGGGYTF
TRBJ2-3	TRBV12-3/TRBV12-4	many	TRBD2	TGTGCCAGCAGTACTAAAGACCCGACTAGCGGAAGCACAGATACGCAGTATTTT	CASSTKDPTSGSTDTQYF
TRBJ2-1	TRBV21-1	many	-	TGTGCCAGCCTTCATTTATCCTACAATGAGCAGTTCTTC	CASLHLSYNEQFF
TRBJ2-7	TRBV12-3/TRBV12-4	many	TRBD2	TGTGCCAGCAGTTTATATACGGGAGGGTCGACCTACGAGCAGTACTTC	CASSLYTGGSTYEQYF
TRBJ1-4	TRBV27	many	TRBD1	TGTGCCAGCAGTGGACTTAGAGGGACAGGGTTGGATGAAAAACTGTTTTTT	CASSGLRGTGLDEKLFF
TRBJ2-1	TRBV4-1	-	-	TGCGCCAGCAGCCACCCGGGACAACGGATGGGCAATGAGCAGTTCTTC	CASSHPGQRMGNEQFF
TRBJ2-1	TRBV10-2	many	TRBD2	TGCGCCAGCAGCTATGGGACTAGCGGGAGTAGTGAGCAGTTCTTC	CASSYGTSGSSEQFF
TRBJ2-5	TRBV12-3/TRBV12-4	many	-	TGTGCCAGCAGTCCGGGGGTCCAAGAGACCCAGTACTTC	CASSPGVQETQYF
TRBJ2-2	TRBV4-1	few	TRBD1	TGCGCCAGCAGCCAAGGGGACAGGCGGAGGGGGGAGCTGTTTTTT	CASSQGDRRRGELFF
TRBJ2-5	TRBV27	-	-	TGTGCCAGCAGTCCAATCGCCTCAGGGATCCTAGAGACCCAGTACTTC	CASSPIASGILETQYF
TRBJ2-1	TRBV19	-	TRBD2	TGTGCCAGTACACCCCAACTAGCGGGAGGGCCTAATGAGCAGTTCTTC	CASTPQLAGGPNEQFF
TRBJ2-3	TRBV5-1	many	-	TGCGCCAGCAGCCTGGACACCAGCACAGATACGCAGTATTTT	CASSLDTSTDTQYF
TRBJ2-1	TRBV5-1	many	-	TGCGCCAGCAGTCCGGGACGCTCCTACAATGAGCAGTTCTTC	CASSPGRSYNEQFF
TRBJ2-6	TRBV7-2	-	-	TGTGCCAGCAGCTTAGTGTTGCCTGGGGCCAACGTCCTGACTTTC	CASSLVLPGANVLTF
TRBJ1-1	TRBV20-1	many	-	TGCAGTGCCCGGGGCTACACTGAAGCTTTCTTT	CSARGYTEAFF
TRBJ2-7	TRBV6-1	few	-	TGTGCCAGCAGCCCTGACTTTAGCTCCTACGAGCAGTACTTC	CASSPDFSSYEQYF
TRBJ2-3	TRBV5-1	-	TRBD2	TGCGCCAGCAGACGCACTAGCGGACTCACAGATACGCAGTATTTT	CASRRTSGLTDTQYF
TRBJ1-1	TRBV6-5	many	-	TGTGCCAGCAGCCGACACCTTGGGGCTGAAGCTTTCTTT	CASSRHLGAEAFF
TRBJ1-4	TRBV20-1	many	-	TGCAGTCCTACATCGGGGCGGGATGAAAAACTGTTTTTT	CSPTSGRDEKLFF
TRBJ1-6	TRBV7-2	few	-	TGTGCCAGCAGCCGTGGCCCGGACAAGTATAATTCACCCCTCCACTTT	CASSRGPDKYNSPLHF
TRBJ1-3	TRBV6-5	many	-	TGTGCCAGCAGTTACGGGGTTTTCTCTGGAAACACCATATATTTT	CASSYGVFSGNTIYF